The sequence of this T cell receptor beta chain was determined in a study of cytomegalovirus exposure and HLA in healthy donors. Points from the study as a whole: Later analysis suggested links between common viral pathogens and several top significant clusters. Among the CMV-associated chains, a few were confirmed in vitro as specific for CMV antigens. In a later analysis, at a false discovery rate of 0.05, about 16,000 TCR beta sequences matched HLA alleles. In a later analysis, the majority of CMV-associated beta chains seemingly showed HLA restriction.

Concerning this clone: What it binds is not known.

The CDR3 length is 15 residues. The germline CDR1 and CDR2 sequences are SGHRS and YFSETQ. Trimming removed 4 bases from V and 6 bases from J; junction bases left unmatched: 11. The PCR contained 60 Vbeta and 13 Jbeta primers. Assay: immunoSEQ multiplex PCR; the TCRdb copy retains only in-frame clones and omits some. Of under 150,000 clones in the sample, about four fifths were seen once. The V call is TRBV5-1, the J call TRBJ2-7; TRBD1 matches 9 bases. The TCR sequence derives from a woman between 18 and 30 years old in good health and CMV-seronegative. Source material: PBMCs. For the CDR3, the DNA is TGCGCCAGCAGCCGATCCGGGACAGGGAATTCCGAGCAGTACGTC. It specifies CASSRSGTGNSEQYV.